Shown below are 27 T cell receptor beta chains from a single sample sequenced in a study of OX40 agonist ivuxolimab in advanced cancers. The data were produced by immunoSEQ multiplex PCR, yet TCRdb's version contains in-frame clones alone and is incomplete. The table includes 65,000 to 95,000 clones, about four fifths detected once. The sequences come from CD4+ or CD8+ T cells sorted from blood, collected in a trial of the OX40 agonist ivuxolimab. Receptors were obtained from an adult with an advanced solid tumor such as melanoma, head and neck, liver or kidney cancer.

This chain links TRBV5-1 with TRBJ1-2, with a tentative D call TRBD1 (6 bases). This CDR3 is built from 15 residues. Germline loops: CDR1 SGHRS, CDR2 YFSETQ. The V gene lost 0 bases and the J gene lost 4 bases, with 13 bases spanning the gap. CDR3: CASSLAGDGAYGYTF. CDR3 DNA sequence: TGCGCCAGCAGCTTGGCAGGGGATGGTGCCTATGGCTACACCTTC. The entire variable domain, with the rest obtained from reference TRBV5-1 and TRBJ1-2, is as follows: KAGVTQTPRYLIKTRGQQVTLSCSPISGHRSVSWYQQTPGQGLQFLFEYFSETQRNKGNFPGRFSGRQFSNSRSEMNVSTLELGDSALYLCASSLAGDGAYGYTFGSGTRLTVV.

This chain connects TRBV4-1 to TRBJ2-3; 7 bases are a match to TRBD2. The CDR3 has 16 amino acids. In germline, CDR1 is MGHRA, CDR2 YSYEKL. V trimming: 0 bases; J trimming: 1 base; junction bases outside the gene matches: 4. CDR3 sequence: CASSQDRAGGTDTQYF. The CDR3 region has the DNA TGCGCCAGCAGCCAAGATCGGGCGGGAGGCACAGATACGCAGTATTTT.

This clone has a handful of counts. The genes are TRBV4-1 and TRBJ1-6; maybe TRBD1 (6 bases). This CDR3 is built from 15 residues. Deletions cut 4 bases from V and 4 bases from J, with 11 bases between. Germline-derived CDR1 and CDR2 are MGHRA and YSYEKL. The CDR3 region is CASSRRTDYNSPLHF. The CDR3 nucleotides read TGCGCCAGCAGCCGAAGGACAGATTATAATTCACCCCTCCACTTT.

CDR3 sequence reads: CASSLFRGGQETQYF. The CDR3 DNA is TGTGCCAGCAGCTTATTCAGGGGAGGACAAGAGACCCAGTACTTC. This chain uses TRBV7-2 with TRBJ2-5; D tentatively reads TRBD1 or TRBD2 (6 bases each). Trimming pared 2 bases from V and 2 bases from J, leaving 12 bases between. Germline CDR1 SGHTA, CDR2 FQGNSA. The CDR3 loop spans 15 amino acids.

V gene TRBV18 combines with J gene TRBJ1-1; D possibly corresponds to TRBD1 (5 bases). Germline values: CDR1 KGHSH, CDR2 LQKENI. This CDR3 has 14 residues. V gave up 4 bases and J gave up 5 bases, with 14 bases separating them. Written as DNA, the CDR3 is TGTGCCAGCTCACGGGACGGGGGAGGAACTGAAGCTTTCTTT. Translation: CASSRDGGGTEAFF.

The chain couples TRBV5-1 to TRBJ2-7, with D hard to call. The CDR3 length is 12 residues. CDR1 SGHRS and CDR2 YFSETQ come from the germline V gene. V shed 0 bases and J shed 2 bases, with 3 bases lying between them. CDR3 nucleotide sequence: TGCGCCAGCAGCTTGGGGACCTACGAGCAGTACTTC. Its translation is CASSLGTYEQYF.

The genes are TRBV19 and TRBJ1-2; the D gene is possibly TRBD1 (5 bases). Germline CDR1 reads LNHDA; CDR2 reads SQIVND (reference sequence). V lost 1 base and J lost 8, with 11 bases in between. This CDR3 has 13 amino acids. The CDR3: CASSIVQGGGYTF. CDR3 DNA sequence: TGTGCCAGTAGTATAGTTCAGGGAGGGGGCTACACCTTC. Drawing the rest from reference TRBV19 and TRBJ1-2, the complete variable domain is DGGITQSPKYLFRKEGQNVTLSCEQNLNHDAMYWYRQDPGQGLRLIYYSQIVNDFQKGDIAEGYSVSREKKESFPLTVTSAQKNPTAFYLCASSIVQGGGYTFGSGTRLTVV.

This chain connects TRBV5-8 to TRBJ1-5, with D unresolved. Trimming took 4 bases from V and 3 from J, leaving 11 bases between them. The CDR3 covers 14 residues. Germline lookup yields CDR1 SGHTS and CDR2 YDEGEE. CDR3 nucleotides: TGTGCCAGCAGCCCGGGAAGGTTCAATCAGCCCCAGCATTTT. Encoded protein: CASSPGRFNQPQHF.

Only one count was recorded for this clone. DNA for the CDR3: TGTGCCAGCAGCCCAGCGGGCACCTACGAGCAGTACTTC. Translation: CASSPAGTYEQYF. The chain carries TRBV7-2 and TRBJ2-7; D may be TRBD2 (6 bases). V lost 5 bases and J 2 bases, leaving 10 bases between the germline ends. Germline CDR1 is SGHTA and CDR2 is FQGNSA. The CDR3 has 13 amino acids.

The chain recombines TRBV29-1 with TRBJ1-1; 7 nucleotides match TRBD1. V lost 7 bases to trimming and J lost 10 bases; unmatched junction nucleotides: 15. CDR3 size: 13 residues. Per the germline V gene, CDR1 is SQVTM and CDR2 is ANQGSEA. CDR3 bases: TGCAGCGCCCGGACGGACAGGCTCGGTGGAGCTTTCTTT. It specifies CSARTDRLGGAFF.

The V call is TRBV4-2, the J call TRBJ1-4; tentatively, D is TRBD1 (6 bases). Germline loops: CDR1 LGHNA, CDR2 YNFKEQ. CDR3 length equals 16 residues. V was pared by 4 bases and J by 4 bases, with 16 bases between. CDR3 in amino acids: CASSLNQGTNNEKLFF. The CDR3 region has the DNA TGTGCCAGCAGCCTCAACCAGGGGACCAATAATGAAAAACTGTTTTTT.

The gene calls are TRBV5-6 and TRBJ1-4; 8 bases are shared with TRBD1. Trimming at V came to 5 bases and at J to 1 base, leaving 13 bases not matched to a gene. Germline CDR1 is SGHDT and CDR2 is YYEEEE. This CDR3 is 18 amino acids long. In DNA, the CDR3 is TGTGCCAGCAGTTCCACGCAGGGGGCATTCGGAACTAATGAAAAACTGTTTTTT. Translating it yields CASSSTQGAFGTNEKLFF.

The V and J genes are TRBV25-1 and TRBJ2-3; tentatively, D is TRBD2 (6 bases). Trimming left V 6 bases short and J 2 bases short, with 18 bases between. Looked up from germline, CDR1 is MGHDK and CDR2 is SYGVNS. The CDR3 spans 16 residues. The CDR3, as DNA: TGTGCCAGCAGGGGCGGGGTCCACGGGACCACAGATACGCAGTATTTT. Translated: CASRGGVHGTTDTQYF.

The J gene is TRBJ1-4, the V gene TRBV5-1; perhaps TRBD1 as D (5 bases). The germline gives CDR1 SGHRS, CDR2 YFSETQ. V was cut by 8 bases and J by 0 bases, with 11 bases left in between. The CDR3 sequence is 14 residues long. CDR3 amino acids: CASSQGATNEKLFF. As DNA, the CDR3 is TGCGCCAGTTCGCAGGGTGCAACTAATGAAAAACTGTTTTTT.

The CDR3 DNA follows: TGTGCCAGCAGCAAGAGACAGGGCAGCTCCTACAATGAGCAGTTCTTC. This codes for CASSKRQGSSYNEQFF. The chain recombines TRBV7-2 with TRBJ2-1, with 7 bases that match TRBD1. Looked up from germline, CDR1 is SGHTA and CDR2 is FQGNSA. The V and J ends lost 5 bases and 0 bases, in that order; junction bases with no gene match: 7. This CDR3 region has 16 residues.

The chain links TRBV11-3 to TRBJ1-2; D is unresolved. This CDR3 comprises 13 residues. The ends were cut back, 0 bases at V and 4 bases at J, with 6 bases in the middle. CDR1 is SGHNT and CDR2 is YENEEA in the germline V gene. CDR3 sequence: CASSLDRSYGYTF. The CDR3 nucleotides are TGTGCCAGCAGCTTAGATCGGAGCTATGGCTACACCTTC.

V is TRBV18 and J is TRBJ1-3; D gene unclear. Germline V CDR1 and CDR2: KGHSH, LQKENI. The CDR3 consists of 14 residues. V shed 0 bases and J shed 3 bases, with 6 bases lying between them. As DNA, the CDR3 is TGTGCCAGCTCACCACCAGGAGTTGGAAACACCATATATTTT. Translation gives CASSPPGVGNTIYF.

The chain recombines TRBV7-3 with TRBJ2-2; no firm D call. Trimming stripped 5 bases from V and 4 bases from J, with 11 bases between. Germline CDR1 SGHTA, CDR2 FQGTGA. The CDR3 has 14 residues. The CDR3: CASSLVLGTGELFF. The CDR3 DNA reads as TGTGCCAGCAGCCTGGTGCTGGGCACCGGGGAGCTGTTTTTT.

The rearrangement links TRBV11-2 to TRBJ2-7; 9 bases are shared with TRBD2. CDR3 length equals 14 residues. Trimming removed 2 bases from V and 3 bases from J; junction bases left unmatched: 2. The germline CDR1 and CDR2 sequences are SGHAT and FQNNGV. The CDR3 nucleotides are TGTGCCAGCAGCTTACTAGCGGGGAACTACGAGCAGTACTTC. This sequence encodes CASSLLAGNYEQYF.

CDR3 nucleotides: TGTGCCAGCAGCGTGACGACGGCGAACACTGAAGCTTTCTTT. It translates to CASSVTTANTEAFF. The V and J genes are TRBV28 and TRBJ1-1; the D is unclear. V lost 6 bases, J lost 1 base, and 12 bases lay in between. The CDR3 is made up of 14 amino acids. The V gene's germline CDR1 is MDHEN and CDR2 SYDVKM.

This chain links TRBV23-1 with TRBJ2-7, with D hard to call. TRBV23-1 is given ORF status, its function remaining uncertain. CDR3 length: 13 residues. Trimming cost V 9 bases and J 4 bases, with 16 bases left between them. Here the CDR3 reads CARPAIRLYEQYF. The CDR3 DNA reads as TGCGCCAGACCGGCGATTCGGTTATACGAGCAGTACTTC.

The chain joins TRBV1 to TRBJ2-2; no DNA check was done on the table's D call, TRBD2. TRBV1 is recorded as a pseudogene. The CDR3 is 18 residues long. The CDR3 DNA sequence: TGCACCAGCAGCCATAAGAGATCGGTAGCGGAGCCTACCGGGGAGCTGTTTTTT. It specifies CTSSHKRSVAEPTGELFF.

The chain is built from TRBV10-1 and TRBJ2-1, with D hard to call. This CDR3 contains 13 residues. Germline CDR1 reads WNHNN; CDR2 reads SYGVQD (reference sequence). Trimming removed 4 bases from V and 9 bases from J, with 13 bases in between. Here the CDR3 reads CASSAARVGEQFF. The DNA for the CDR3 is TGCGCCAGCAGTGCGGCCCGAGTCGGTGAGCAGTTCTTC.

The chain links TRBV7-6 to TRBJ2-3; 13 nucleotides align to TRBD2. CDR1 is SGHVS, CDR2 FNYEAQ, per germline. CDR3 length: 14 residues. V shed 5 bases, J shed 8 bases, and the junction held 4 bases outside the gene matches. Here the CDR3 DNA reads TGTGCCAGCAGCACCGGACTAGCGGGGGTTACGCAGTATTTT. Translation: CASSTGLAGVTQYF.

V is TRBV28 and J is TRBJ2-7, with 11 bases aligning to TRBD2. The trim removed 4 bases at V and 3 bases at J, leaving 5 bases unmatched. Germline V gene sequence: CDR1 MDHEN, CDR2 SYDVKM. The CDR3 runs 15 residues. CDR3 DNA: TGTGCCAGCAGTTCTTTAGCGGGAGGGTTCTACGAGCAGTACTTC. Its translation is CASSSLAGGFYEQYF.

In its sample, this clone was seen once. This chain uses TRBV5-1 with TRBJ2-3; maybe TRBD2 (6 bases). Per the germline V gene, CDR1 is SGHRS and CDR2 is YFSETQ. The germline V and J ends were trimmed by 6 bases and 3 bases, with 14 bases remaining between them. This CDR3 is 14 amino acids long. CDR3 in amino acids: CASKAGQETDTQYF. DNA of the CDR3: TGCGCCAGCAAAGCGGGCCAAGAAACAGATACGCAGTATTTT. The full variable domain, with the rest looked up from reference TRBV5-1 and TRBJ2-3, is KAGVTQTPRYLIKTRGQQVTLSCSPISGHRSVSWYQQTPGQGLQFLFEYFSETQRNKGNFPGRFSGRQFSNSRSEMNVSTLELGDSALYLCASKAGQETDTQYFGPGTRLTVL.

The chain has TRBV6-1 and TRBJ2-2; D call uncertain. Germline loops: CDR1 MNHNS, CDR2 SASEGT. CDR3 length equals 15 residues. Trimming took off 6 bases at V and 2 bases at J, with 13 bases between the two ends. The CDR3 loop reads CASSIQAYNTGELFF. The CDR3 bases are TGTGCCAGCAGCATTCAGGCTTATAACACCGGGGAGCTGTTTTTT.